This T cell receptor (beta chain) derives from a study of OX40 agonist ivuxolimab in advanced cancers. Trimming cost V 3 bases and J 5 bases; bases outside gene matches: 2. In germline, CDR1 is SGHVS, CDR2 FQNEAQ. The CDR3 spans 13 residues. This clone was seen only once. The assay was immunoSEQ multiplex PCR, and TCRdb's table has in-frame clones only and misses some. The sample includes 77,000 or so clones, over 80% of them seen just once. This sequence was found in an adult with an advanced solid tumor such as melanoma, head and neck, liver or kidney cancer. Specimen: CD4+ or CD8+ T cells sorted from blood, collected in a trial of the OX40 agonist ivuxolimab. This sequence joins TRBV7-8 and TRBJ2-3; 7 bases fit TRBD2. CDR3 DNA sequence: TGTGCCAGCAGCTTTACGGGGGGAGATACGCAGTATTTT. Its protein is CASSFTGGDTQYF.